The present entry profiles one TCR beta chain with its context. Its antigen is unidentified. Germline V gene sequence: CDR1 LNHDA, CDR2 SQIVND (reference sequence). The length of the CDR3 is 20 residues. With V trimmed by 3 bases and J by 0 bases, 15 bases remained unmatched. The entry originates in a study of T cells in Graves' hyperthyroidism and ophthalmopathy. Study-wide points: Researchers report that a 13 V-J model separated ophthalmopathy from stable hyperthyroidism. The blood repertoire included most of the expanded thyroid clonotypes above 0.001.

Researchers amplified the TCR beta CDR3 regions from RNA transcripts. During a first-round RT-PCR of the TCR CDR3, the HTBI primer set was used. Each CDR3 protein is one row after TCRdb ran MiXCR on the multiplex PCR reads. The sample has about 250,000 distinct CDR3 sequences; around 20% are singletons. Not enrolled were patients with uncontrolled infection, other autoimmune disease, pregnancy or lactation. Sequenced material: blood. The chain is built from TRBV19 and TRBJ2-1; TRBD2 agrees at 9 bases. The source of this sequence is a young man with Graves' ophthalmopathy. The CDR3 sequence is CASSIPSSSGRRNSYNEQFF. In nucleotides, the CDR3 is TGTGCCAGTAGTATTCCCTCTTCAAGCGGGAGGAGAAACTCCTACAATGAGCAGTTCTTC. Complete variable domain (other parts from reference TRBV19 and TRBJ2-1): DGGITQSPKYLFRKEGQNVTLSCEQNLNHDAMYWYRQDPGQGLRLIYYSQIVNDFQKGDIAEGYSVSREKKESFPLTVTSAQKNPTAFYLCASSIPSSSGRRNSYNEQFFGPGTRLTVL.